This T cell receptor beta chain was retrieved from a study of Graves' ophthalmopathy and Graves' hyperthyroidism. For the study at large: No treatment had been given when peripheral blood was collected at initial diagnosis.

PBMCs were isolated by Ficoll-Paque density gradient centrifugation, using about 9.2 ml of fresh peripheral blood as the starting material. CDR1 and CDR2 (germline): MNHEY, SVGAGI. Deletions cut 0 bases from V and 3 bases from J, with 5 bases between. This CDR3 region has 13 residues. RNA transcripts provided the template for amplifying TCR beta CDR3 regions. First-round RT-PCR with HTBI primers preceded a second-round multiplex PCR. A single record per CDR3 protein comes from TCRdb applying MiXCR to the multiplex PCR reads. Among about 700,000 distinct CDR3 sequences listed, roughly two fifths were seen once.

The source is an adult man with Graves' ophthalmopathy. The chain is built from TRBV6-5 and TRBJ2-5, with D unclear. Sequencing was performed on peripheral blood. The DNA of the CDR3 is TGTGCCAGCAGTTACTCGAGAAAAGAGACCCAGTACTTC. Its translation: CASSYSRKETQYF.